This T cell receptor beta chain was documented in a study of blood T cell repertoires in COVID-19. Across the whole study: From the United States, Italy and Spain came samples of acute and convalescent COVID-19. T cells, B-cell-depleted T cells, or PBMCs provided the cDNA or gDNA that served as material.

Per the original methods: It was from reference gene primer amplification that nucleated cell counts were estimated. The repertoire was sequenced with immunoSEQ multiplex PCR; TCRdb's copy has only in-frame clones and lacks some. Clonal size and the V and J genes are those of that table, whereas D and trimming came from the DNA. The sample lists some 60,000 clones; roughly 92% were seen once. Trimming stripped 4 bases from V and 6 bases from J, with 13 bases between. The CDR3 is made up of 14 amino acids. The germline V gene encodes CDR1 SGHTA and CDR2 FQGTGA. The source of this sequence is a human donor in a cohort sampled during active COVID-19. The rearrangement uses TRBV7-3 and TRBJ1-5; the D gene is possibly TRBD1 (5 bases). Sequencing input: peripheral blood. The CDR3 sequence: CASSSPYRTQPQHF. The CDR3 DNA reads TGTGCCAGCAGCTCACCATACAGGACTCAGCCCCAGCATTTT.